The sequence of this TCR beta chain was determined in a study of CD8 T cells in Susac syndrome. General study points: By the study's own acknowledgment, its TCR sequencing and HLA analysis included relatively few individuals.

The RNA, roughly 0.45 to 1 ug, was put through reverse transcription using random hexamers. TCRdb reprocessed the immunoSEQ multiplex PCR reads with MiXCR, giving one entry per CDR3 protein. The table lists about 57,000 distinct CDR3 sequences, just over 90% of them singletons, with about 0.51% in the top ten. From blood CD8+ and CD4+ T cells, TCR beta sequences were generated. The multiple sclerosis control group consisted of treatment-naive patients whose relapsing-remitting disease, which was either stable or active, fulfilled revised McDonald criteria. FACS enriched CD8+ TEMRA cells, while bulk CD8+ and CD4+ were negatively isolated. With respect to this clonotype: As yet, its antigen is unknown.

After removal of 5 bases from V and 3 bases from J, the junction contained 9 bases not matched to a gene. This CDR3 is 16 amino acids long. CDR1 and CDR2 (germline): SGDLS, YYNGEE. The clonotype was recovered from a human donor with multiple sclerosis. Material for sequencing was CD8+ T cells from PBMCs. The V call is TRBV9, the J call TRBJ2-1, with 9 bases aligning to TRBD1. The CDR3 bases are TGTGCCAGCAGGGCTCCGGGACAGGGTTTCTACAATGAGCAGTTCTTC. It encodes CASRAPGQGFYNEQFF.